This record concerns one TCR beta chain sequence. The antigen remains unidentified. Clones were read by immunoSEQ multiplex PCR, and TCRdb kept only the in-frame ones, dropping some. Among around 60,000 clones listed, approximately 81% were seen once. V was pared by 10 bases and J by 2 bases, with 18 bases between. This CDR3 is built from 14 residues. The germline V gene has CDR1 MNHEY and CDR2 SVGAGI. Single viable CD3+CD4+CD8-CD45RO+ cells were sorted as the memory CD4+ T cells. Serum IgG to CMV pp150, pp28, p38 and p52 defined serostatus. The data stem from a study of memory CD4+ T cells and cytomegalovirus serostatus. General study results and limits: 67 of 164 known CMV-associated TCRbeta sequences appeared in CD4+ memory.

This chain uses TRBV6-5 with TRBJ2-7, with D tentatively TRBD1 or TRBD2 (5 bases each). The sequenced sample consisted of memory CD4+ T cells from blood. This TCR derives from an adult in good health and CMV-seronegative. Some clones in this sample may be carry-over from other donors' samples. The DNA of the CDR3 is TGTGCCACCACTACCGGGACCACACCCTACGAGCAGTACTTC. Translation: CATTTGTTPYEQYF.